The present T cell receptor (beta chain) was sequenced within a study of T cell responses to AZD1222 COVID-19 vaccine. In germline, CDR1 is SNHLY, CDR2 FYNNEI. This CDR3 spans 13 amino acids. V shed 11 bases, J shed 9 bases, and the junction held 7 bases outside the gene matches. This table comes from immunoSEQ multiplex PCR, and its TCRdb copy is limited to in-frame clones, with some not included. The profile shows some 140,000 clones, around 93% of them singletons. The rearrangement joins TRBV2 to TRBJ1-6; 10 bases map to TRBD1. This sample comprised peripheral blood, obtained on day 0 of AZD1222 vaccination. This clonotype originated in an adult in good health. The CDR3 DNA sequence: TGTGCCGGAACCGGGACAGGGGTTTCACCCCTCCACTTT. Its translation: CAGTGTGVSPLHF.